The 22 T cell receptor beta chains in this list originate from one sample, sequenced in a study of T cell changes during pregnancy in multiple sclerosis. TCRdb keeps only in-frame clones here, not all; method: immunoSEQ multiplex PCR. The sample consists of around 55,000 clones, roughly 93% of them appearing once. The sequencing here drew on CD8+ T cells from peripheral blood mononuclear cells, taken in the second trimester of pregnancy. All receptors derive from a female donor with multiple sclerosis, enrolled in a pregnancy study.

This clone was observed once. The J gene is TRBJ2-1, the V gene TRBV27, with 7 nucleotides matching TRBD1. V lost 5 bases and J lost 0; bases outside the gene matches: 19. The CDR3 is 20 residues long. Germline lookup yields CDR1 MNHEY and CDR2 SMNVEV (reference sequence). The CDR3 is CASSIRQGPTSTSSYNEQFF. The CDR3 DNA reads as TGTGCCAGCAGTATAAGACAGGGACCCACCAGTACTAGCTCCTACAATGAGCAGTTCTTC.

The chain employs TRBV10-3 and TRBJ2-5, with 7 bases matching TRBD1. J was trimmed by 2 bases and V by 4 bases; bases with no gene match: 13. The CDR3 is made up of 17 amino acids. Germline loops: CDR1 ENHRY, CDR2 SYGVKD. The CDR3 nucleotides read TGTGCCATCAGTGCCCGGCCGCCGGGACAGAGACAAGAGACCCAGTACTTC. Translating it yields CAISARPPGQRQETQYF.

This sequence joins TRBV9 and TRBJ1-1, with 7 nucleotides matching TRBD1. This CDR3 has 15 amino acids. V lost 0 bases, J lost 4 bases, and 6 bases stayed unmatched. The germline V gene has CDR1 SGDLS and CDR2 YYNGEE. The CDR3: CASSVEVRGSTEAFF. The CDR3 DNA is TGTGCCAGCAGCGTAGAGGTCAGGGGGTCCACTGAAGCTTTCTTT.

This chain connects TRBV6-1 to TRBJ2-7, with TRBD1 identical over 9 bases. The CDR3 loop spans 13 amino acids. CDR1 MNHNS and CDR2 SASEGT come from the germline V gene. V was pared by 5 bases and J by 4 bases, with 3 bases of the junction left unmatched. The CDR3 here is CASSNRGRYEQYF. In DNA form, the CDR3 reads TGTGCCAGCAGTAACAGGGGGCGATACGAGCAGTACTTC.

Turning to this clone: This specimen includes other DNA sequences encoding the same CDR3. The rearrangement joins TRBV4-1 to TRBJ2-1, with a possible D match to TRBD2 (6 bases). This CDR3 has 13 amino acids. Trimming took 4 bases from V and 4 from J, leaving 8 bases between them. Germline-derived CDR1 and CDR2 are MGHRA and YSYEKL. DNA of the CDR3: TGCGCCAGCAGCCTGGGACTTTACAATGAGCAGTTCTTC. Its protein product is CASSLGLYNEQFF.

The V and J genes are TRBV19 and TRBJ1-3; D not resolved. The CDR3 runs to 15 residues. Looked up from germline, CDR1 is LNHDA and CDR2 is SQIVND (reference sequence). V was pared by 0 bases and J by 0 bases, with 6 bases between. The CDR3 DNA sequence: TGTGCCAGTAGTATAGACGATAGCTCTGGAAACACCATATATTTT. Its translation is CASSIDDSSGNTIYF.

The count of this clone is one. The chain is built from TRBV18 and TRBJ2-7, with TRBD1 as a possible D gene (6 bases). The germline gives CDR1 KGHSH, CDR2 LQKENI. V dropped 2 bases and J dropped 2 bases, with 10 bases sitting between them. The CDR3 totals 14 residues. DNA of the CDR3: TGTGCCAGCTCACCAAGGACAGACCCCTACGAGCAGTACTTC. It encodes CASSPRTDPYEQYF.

The chain couples TRBV9 to TRBJ1-4; TRBD1 agrees at 7 bases. Losses at the gene ends were 4 bases for V and 4 bases for J; bases not matched to a gene: 25. Germline loops: CDR1 SGDLS, CDR2 YYNGEE. The CDR3 contains 21 residues. CDR3: CASSLPQGVGTKSGCNEKLFF. CDR3 nucleotide sequence: TGTGCCAGCAGCTTGCCTCAGGGGGTTGGTACGAAAAGCGGCTGTAATGAAAAACTGTTTTTT.

The chain links TRBV27 to TRBJ1-5, with TRBD1 matching over 8 bases. Germline-derived CDR1 and CDR2 are MNHEY and SMNVEV (reference sequence). The CDR3 is 15 amino acids. The J segment lost 2 bases and the V segment lost 7 bases, leaving 7 bases of the junction unmatched. Here the CDR3 reads CASMPGGAGNQPQHF. CDR3 coding DNA: TGTGCCAGCATGCCAGGGGGCGCGGGCAATCAGCCCCAGCATTTT.

In this sample, this clone turned up once. This sequence joins TRBV7-6 and TRBJ2-1; 10 positions agree with TRBD2. The V gene's germline CDR1 is SGHVS and CDR2 FNYEAQ. This CDR3 spans 16 amino acids. V lost 5 bases, J lost 2 bases, and 6 bases stayed unmatched. CDR3 nucleotide sequence: TGTGCCAGCAGCCCAGCCAGCGGGAGGGCCTACAATGAGCAGTTCTTC. This encodes CASSPASGRAYNEQFF.

The chain uses TRBV14 and TRBJ2-6, with D possibly TRBD2 on 6 matching bases. The CDR3 is made up of 18 amino acids. Germline CDR1 SGHDN, CDR2 FVKESK. Trimming cost V 4 bases and J 2 bases, with 18 bases left between them. The CDR3: CASSPTRGLAPGANVLTF. CDR3 bases: TGTGCCAGCAGCCCCACCCGGGGACTGGCCCCTGGGGCCAACGTCCTGACTTTC.

The V call is TRBV7-9, the J call TRBJ2-5; weak D call: TRBD2 (6 bases). In germline, CDR1 is SEHNR, CDR2 FQNEAQ (reference sequence). The V and J ends lost 4 bases and 5 bases respectively, with 14 bases between them. There are 14 residues in the CDR3. CDR3 coding DNA: TGTGCCAGCAGCTCCAGACAGAGCGGGGAGACCCAGTACTTC. The encoded protein is CASSSRQSGETQYF.

The gene calls are TRBV5-4 and TRBJ2-3; possible D gene TRBD1, 5 bases. Trimming took off 10 bases at V and 6 bases at J, with 15 bases between the two ends. The germline V gene encodes CDR1 SGHNT and CDR2 YYREEE (reference sequence). The CDR3 consists of 12 residues. The CDR3 DNA is TGTGCCCTTGGAGTCGCAGGGGATACGCAGTATTTT. Translated, it gives CALGVAGDTQYF.

This sequence joins TRBV5-6 and TRBJ1-5; a possible D gene is TRBD1 (6 bases). The V end lost 4 bases, the J end lost 2 bases, and 10 bases lay between the germline ends. This CDR3 is 14 amino acids long. The germline V gene has CDR1 SGHDT and CDR2 YYEEEE. CDR3 in amino acids: CASSLAGGNQPQHF. CDR3 coding DNA: TGTGCCAGCAGCCTGGCAGGGGGCAATCAGCCCCAGCATTTT.

The chain uses TRBV18 and TRBJ2-7; 7 nucleotides align to TRBD2. Germline V gene data show CDR1 as KGHSH and CDR2 as LQKENI. V shed 2 bases, J shed 5 bases, and the junction held 6 bases outside the gene matches. The CDR3 totals 14 residues. The CDR3 here is CASSPGRGLDEQYF. DNA of the CDR3: TGTGCCAGCTCACCAGGGAGGGGTCTCGACGAGCAGTACTTC. Filled out from reference TRBV18 and TRBJ2-7, the complete variable domain reads NAGVMQNPRHLVRRRGQEARLRCSPMKGHSHVYWYRQLPEEGLKFMVYLQKENIIDESGMPKERFSAEFPKEGPSILRIQQVVRGDSAAYFCASSPGRGLDEQYFGPGTRLTVT.

The chain employs TRBV28 and TRBJ1-1; possible D gene TRBD1, 5 bases. The CDR3 runs 14 residues. Looked up from germline, CDR1 is MDHEN and CDR2 is SYDVKM. Trimming removed 7 bases at V and 1 base at J, with 13 bases between. CDR3 loop: CASIPDRSNTEAFF. DNA for the CDR3: TGTGCCAGCATTCCAGACAGATCGAACACTGAAGCTTTCTTT.

This chain connects TRBV27 to TRBJ2-5; D unclear. Germline CDR1 is MNHEY and CDR2 is SMNVEV (reference sequence). The CDR3 contains 15 residues. Trimming took off 1 base at V and 5 bases at J, with 14 bases between the two ends. This CDR3 is CASSLYLDGSETQYF. For the CDR3, the DNA is TGTGCCAGCAGTTTATACCTTGACGGGTCGGAGACCCAGTACTTC.

The CDR3 is CASSQERYEQYF. The CDR3 region has the DNA TGTGCCAGCAGCCAAGAGAGGTACGAGCAGTACTTC. The chain uses TRBV14 and TRBJ2-7; D uncertain. Per the germline V gene, CDR1 is SGHDN and CDR2 is FVKESK. The CDR3 runs to 12 residues. Between the trimmed V and J ends, which lost 0 bases and 4 bases, there was a span of 4 bases.

This chain uses TRBV4-1 with TRBJ1-2; D possibly corresponds to TRBD1 (6 bases). The germline gives CDR1 MGHRA, CDR2 YSYEKL. The V gene lost 3 bases and the J gene lost 4 bases, with 15 bases spanning the gap. The CDR3 has 15 amino acids. The CDR3 spells CASSQLGQGSYGYTF. CDR3 sequence (DNA): TGCGCCAGCAGCCAGCTGGGGCAGGGGTCCTATGGCTACACCTTC.

The chain joins TRBV27 to TRBJ2-1; 14 bases align to TRBD2. This CDR3 is built from 17 residues. The germline gives CDR1 MNHEY, CDR2 SMNVEV (reference sequence). Unmatched junction bases numbered 6, after V lost 7 bases and J lost 1 base. CDR3 loop: CASTETSGGASYNEQFF. For the CDR3, the DNA is TGTGCCAGCACCGAGACTAGCGGGGGGGCGTCCTACAATGAGCAGTTCTTC.

This chain connects TRBV29-1 to TRBJ2-1; 10 bases are shared with TRBD1. Germline CDR1 and CDR2: SQVTM and ANQGSEA. V shed 5 bases, J shed 6 bases, and the junction held 7 bases outside the gene matches. This CDR3 is 14 amino acids long. CDR3: CSVRGTGALNEQFF. The DNA for the CDR3 is TGCAGCGTTAGGGGGACAGGGGCTCTCAATGAGCAGTTCTTC.

This chain joins TRBV7-9 and TRBJ1-4; 8 bases are a match to TRBD1. The CDR3 runs to 16 residues. V was clipped by 1 base and J by 10 bases; unmatched bases: 11. The germline V gene has CDR1 SEHNR and CDR2 FQNEAQ (reference sequence). The CDR3 DNA sequence: TGTGCCAGCAGCTTAGGGAACCGGACAGGGTCGGGAAAACTGTTTTTT. As protein: CASSLGNRTGSGKLFF.